This is a list of T cell receptor beta chains from one sample in a study of CD8+ T cells in alopecia areata. Data came from immunoSEQ multiplex PCR; TCRdb stores just in-frame clones and leaves some out. The sample shows fewer than 200,000 clones, 58% of them seen only once. This specimen was CD4+ T cells sorted from blood, taken at roughly week 55, from a patient treated with tofacitinib. Every receptor here comes from a human donor with alopecia areata. The CDR3 runs from the conserved cysteine through the conserved F or W. Fields, in order: V gene, J gene, clone size, D gene, CDR3 protein. D genes are given only for firm matches. A clone size is listed for some rows: how often the clone was seen (once, few, many), or a class if it is expanded.

>TRBV6-1|TRBJ1-5|.|.
CASSDRITQPQHF
>TRBV27|TRBJ1-4|.|TRBD1
CASSPWAYGTGAPNEKLFF
>TRBV29-1|TRBJ2-1|.|.
CSVGQGAIGFF
>TRBV11-2|TRBJ2-7|few|TRBD2
CASSLGLAGAVYEQYF
>TRBV2|TRBJ2-7|.|.
CASSGVYEQYF
>TRBV5-1|TRBJ2-7|.|TRBD1
CASSGTDEQYF
>TRBV5-1|TRBJ2-5|.|TRBD2
CASSLLAGGPGTQYF
>TRBV19|TRBJ1-1|.|TRBD1
CASRGQYTEAFF
>TRBV2|TRBJ1-2|.|.
CASSPRSGYGYTF
>TRBV13|TRBJ1-5|few|.
CASSLKTNQPQHF
>TRBV19|TRBJ1-2|.|.
CASLGDRYGYTF
>TRBV25-1|TRBJ2-2|.|.
CASRNTGRPNTGELFF
>TRBV11-1|TRBJ2-2|few|.
CASSVLLRRGIGELFF
>TRBV11-2|TRBJ1-1|.|.
CASSFSSQAGTEAFF